This T cell receptor beta chain was captured by sequencing in a study of Ad26.COV2.S vaccination and SARS-CoV-2 variants. About the research overall: Enrollment placed the donor in the COV1001 Ad26.COV2.S trial arm. General study results and limits: Compared with placebo recipients, vaccine recipients had higher spike-specific TCR breadth. Those who received vaccine or placebo ended up with similar non-spike TCR breadth.

The CDR3 sequence is 15 residues long. The germline gives CDR1 SGHVS, CDR2 FQNEAQ. The ends lost 3 bases at V and 6 bases at J; junction bases unmatched: 5. On this clone: Its antigen is as yet unknown.

Treatment in this sample: around 19 received Ad26.COV2.S at low or high dose, single or two shots; roughly five received placebo; per-sample allocation not given. Samples came from day 63 after the first vaccine or placebo injection. Produced via immunoSEQ multiplex PCR; TCRdb's table is partial and in-frame only. This table has around 340,000 clones, roughly 90% appearing once. This specimen consisted of peripheral blood, obtained in a trial of Ad26.COV2.S vaccine versus placebo. This sequence originates from a person aged 18-65 years who received the Ad26.COV2.S COVID-19 vaccine or a placebo. This rearrangement joins TRBV7-8 to TRBJ1-6; TRBD1 matches at 7 bases. DNA for the CDR3: TGTGCCAGCAGCTTGAGGACAGGCTTTAATTCACCCCTCCACTTT. Translating it yields CASSLRTGFNSPLHF.